This T cell receptor beta chain was captured in a study of neurological immune-mediated disorders. This clonotype was observed at least ten times. TCRdb recomputed calls from the 5' RACE reads with MiXCR, one row per CDR3 protein. The data hold tens of thousands of distinct CDR3 sequences, with around 4.8% observed a single time. The germline CDR1 and CDR2 sequences are MNHEY and SVGEGT. The CDR3 totals 14 residues. V lost 4 bases and J lost 7; bases outside the gene matches: 3. Source material: PBMCs. This TCR was sampled from a woman aged 45-65 years with multiple sclerosis. The chain employs TRBV6-2 or TRBV6-3 and TRBJ1-5; TRBD1 aligns across 11 bases. DNA for the CDR3: TGTGCCAGCAGTTCCGGGACAGGGGGACAGCCCCAGCATTTT. Translating it yields CASSSGTGGQPQHF.